The clone carrying this T cell receptor beta chain was counted many times. The antigen is undetermined. Exclusion followed for patients with uncontrolled infection, other autoimmune disease, pregnancy or lactation. Clinicians diagnosed patients from clinical symptoms, serum thyroxine and TRAb, thyroid ultrasound and orbital computed tomography. These data are taken from a study of T cells in Graves' hyperthyroidism and ophthalmopathy. Broader study findings: The authors' 13 V-J model separated ophthalmopathy from stable hyperthyroidism.

The CDR3 extends over 13 amino acids. Trimming took 2 bases from V and 5 from J, leaving 7 bases between them. Germline V gene data show CDR1 as MDHEN and CDR2 as SYDVKM. Amplification targeted TCR beta CDR3 regions from RNA transcripts. A first-round RT-PCR of the TCR CDR3 used the HTBI primer set. MiXCR was run by TCRdb on the multiplex PCR reads, yielding one entry per CDR3 protein. Found here are about 130,000 distinct CDR3 sequences, approximately 20% of them singletons; the top ten hold 65% to 80%. V usage is TRBV28 and J usage is TRBJ2-1; D is unclear. Sequenced sample: blood. The source is a woman aged 45-60 years with Graves' hyperthyroidism that later progressed to Graves' ophthalmopathy. The CDR3 loop reads CASSLPLDNEQFF. The CDR3 DNA reads as TGTGCCAGCAGTTTACCACTTGACAATGAGCAGTTCTTC.